This record looks at one T cell receptor beta chain sequence and its context. The use of a sample-barcoded 5' primer and a J-beta primer mix characterized a second PCR of roughly 7 to 11 cycles. Researchers report that a template-switch adaptor with 12 random nucleotides tagged each cDNA molecule. TCRdb reanalysed the 5' RACE reads using MiXCR and keeps one entry per CDR3 protein. This repertoire shows roughly 2 million distinct CDR3 sequences, 40% to 55% found once; its top ten account for 2.1%. The sample originates from a study of blood T cells in healthy people across ages. V gave up 4 bases and J gave up 7 bases; unmatched junction bases: 6. CDR3 length: 15 residues. The germline CDR1 and CDR2 sequences are LGHNA and YSLEER.

Sequencing was performed on blood. This chain links TRBV4-3 with TRBJ2-7, with TRBD2 identical over 14 bases. This receptor was obtained from a woman in her 40s in good health. The CDR3 DNA reads as TGCGCCAGCAGCCCGACTAGCGGGGGGGACAATGAGCAGTACTTC. Translating it yields CASSPTSGGDNEQYF.